This T cell receptor (beta chain) was obtained from a study of blood T cell repertoires in COVID-19. Study-level background: Sites in the United States, Italy and Spain provided acute and convalescent COVID-19 samples. From T cells, B-cell-depleted T cells, or PBMCs came the material, which was cDNA or gDNA.

In the original processing: Reference gene primer amplification gave nucleated cell count estimates. TCRdb keeps only in-frame clones here, not all; method: immunoSEQ multiplex PCR. V, J and clone size are taken as reported in that table, and D and trimming were inferred from the DNA itself. The table has approximately 50,000 clones, roughly 90% seen once. Germline loops: CDR1 LGHNT, CDR2 FRNRAP. V lost 0 bases and J lost 2; bases outside the gene matches: 7. The CDR3 runs 17 residues. This receptor was taken from a human donor in a cohort sampled during active COVID-19. Sequencing input: peripheral blood. The gene calls are TRBV12-5 and TRBJ1-5; 7 nucleotides align to TRBD1. The CDR3 DNA reads as TGTGCTAGTGGTTTGGTACTCGGCAGGGGGGGCAATCAGCCCCAGCATTTT. Translated, it gives CASGLVLGRGGNQPQHF.